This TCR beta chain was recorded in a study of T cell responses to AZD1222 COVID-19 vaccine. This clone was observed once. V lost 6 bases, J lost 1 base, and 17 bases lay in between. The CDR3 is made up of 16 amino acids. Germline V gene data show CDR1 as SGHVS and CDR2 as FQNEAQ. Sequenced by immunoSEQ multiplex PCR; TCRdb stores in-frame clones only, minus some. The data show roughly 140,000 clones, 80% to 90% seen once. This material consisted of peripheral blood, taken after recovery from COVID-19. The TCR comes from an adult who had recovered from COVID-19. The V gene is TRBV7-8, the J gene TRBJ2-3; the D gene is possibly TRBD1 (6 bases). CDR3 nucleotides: TGTGCCAGCAGTTTTCCCGACAGGCCGCGCACAGATACGCAGTATTTT. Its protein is CASSFPDRPRTDTQYF.